This T cell receptor beta chain was captured by sequencing in a study of blood T cell repertoires in COVID-19. Overall study context: Acute-phase and convalescent COVID-19 samples originated in the United States, Italy and Spain.

The ends were cut back, 0 bases at V and 9 bases at J, with 12 bases in the middle. From germline, CDR1 is SGDLS and CDR2 YYNGEE. The CDR3 spans 13 residues. Here immunoSEQ multiplex PCR was the method, and the copy in TCRdb shows in-frame clones only, minus some. Among about 44,000 clones listed, over 70% were seen once. The source is a human donor in a cohort sampled during active COVID-19. The sample consisted of peripheral blood. The chain uses TRBV9 and TRBJ2-5; D might be TRBD1 (6 bases). In DNA form, the CDR3 reads TGTGCCAGCAGCGTAGTTCAGGGGTATCCCCAGTACTTC. Translated: CASSVVQGYPQYF.